These 28 T cell receptor beta chains originate from one sample sequenced in a study of identical twins. From the 5' RACE reads, TCRdb called clonotypes with MiXCR, one entry per CDR3 protein. The table includes approximately 890,000 distinct CDR3 sequences, 10% to 15% detected once. The same data also went into a second study, on yellow fever vaccine responses in identical twins.

The source material was PBMCs. The receptor source for this set is a woman aged 18-35 years in good health.

This clonotype showed up just a few times. The chain has TRBV14 and TRBJ1-6; D may be TRBD1 (5 bases). The CDR3 consists of 13 residues. Germline V gene lookup returns CDR1 SGHDN and CDR2 FVKESK. The ends were cut back, 1 base at V and 9 bases at J, with 7 bases in the middle. The CDR3 bases are TGTGCCAGCAGCCAAGTCGGGGCTTCACCCCTCCACTTT. This gives the protein CASSQVGASPLHF.

There are many counts of this clonotype. CDR3 sequence: CASSLGQGVSEKLFF. The CDR3 coding sequence is TGTGCCAGCAGCTTAGGACAGGGGGTGTCTGAAAAACTGTTTTTT. The chain combines TRBV11-2 with TRBJ1-4; 9 bases are a match to TRBD1. Losses at the gene ends were 1 base for V and 7 bases for J; bases not matched to a gene: 4. CDR3 length: 15 residues. The germline gives CDR1 SGHAT, CDR2 FQNNGV.

This clonotype was observed many times. The DNA of the CDR3 is TGTGCCAGCAGCCATACGCCAGCGGGGGGGATCAATGAGCAGTTCTTC. This translates into CASSHTPAGGINEQFF. V and J are TRBV4-2 and TRBJ2-1; 10 bases fit TRBD2. CDR3 length: 16 residues. Germline assignment: CDR1 LGHNA and CDR2 YNFKEQ. Unmatched junction bases numbered 8, after V lost 3 bases and J lost 6 bases.

The genes are TRBV7-9 and TRBJ2-3; tentatively, D is TRBD2 (6 bases). CDR3 length: 14 amino acids. V gave up 7 bases and J gave up 2 bases, with 13 bases separating them. Germline-derived CDR1 and CDR2 are SEHNR and FQNEAQ (reference sequence). CDR3 DNA: TGTGCCAGCACCGGGGGAGTCCCCACAGATACGCAGTATTTT. It encodes CASTGGVPTDTQYF.

This clonotype was seen more than once but under ten times. The gene calls are TRBV12-3 or TRBV12-4 and TRBJ2-1; D is unclear. V lost 0 bases, J lost 1 base, and 7 bases lay in between. CDR3 length equals 15 residues. Here the CDR3 reads CASSLAEASYNEQFF. The CDR3 coding sequence is TGTGCCAGCAGTTTAGCAGAGGCATCCTACAATGAGCAGTTCTTC.

The chain employs TRBV4-1 and TRBJ1-1, with D maybe TRBD1 (5 bases). The CDR3 extends over 17 amino acids. The ends were cut back, 0 bases at V and 5 bases at J, with 19 bases in the middle. CDR1 and CDR2 from the germline V gene are MGHRA and YSYEKL. The CDR3 region has the DNA TGCGCCAGCAGCCAAGACAGGGAGTTATCCATGTGGACTGAAGCTTTCTTT. This codes for CASSQDRELSMWTEAFF.

This clonotype was seen a few times. The CDR3 DNA follows: TGTGCCAGCAGTCCTGGGGCGGCCTACGAGCAGTACTTC. Translated: CASSPGAAYEQYF. This chain joins TRBV12-3 or TRBV12-4 and TRBJ2-7; maybe TRBD1 (5 bases). Trimming stripped 5 bases from V and 2 bases from J, with 10 bases between. The CDR3 is made up of 13 amino acids.

The chain uses TRBV5-1 and TRBJ1-1; D not certain. The germline gives CDR1 SGHRS, CDR2 YFSETQ. Trimming shortened V by 0 bases and J by 1 base, and 10 bases separated the two germline ends. The CDR3 is made up of 15 amino acids. The CDR3 protein is CASSLASKGNTEAFF. In nucleotides, the CDR3 is TGCGCCAGCAGCTTGGCCTCGAAGGGGAACACTGAAGCTTTCTTT.

This sequence joins TRBV11-1 and TRBJ1-5, with D possibly TRBD1 on 5 matching bases. The V gene's germline CDR1 is SGHAT and CDR2 FQDESV (reference sequence). V was cut by 1 base and J by 2 bases, with 18 bases left in between. The CDR3 consists of 18 residues. The CDR3 reads CASSLGGTMAVGNQPQHF. The CDR3 DNA reads TGTGCCAGCAGCTTAGGGGGGACTATGGCCGTGGGCAATCAGCCCCAGCATTTT.

J is TRBJ2-7 and V is TRBV11-3, with a weak D call TRBD2 (6 bases). V lost 2 bases and J lost 3, with 14 bases in between. Germline V CDR1 and CDR2: SGHNT, YENEEA. The CDR3 spans 15 residues. CDR3 region: CASSLHRGIDYEQYF. The CDR3 bases are TGTGCCAGCAGCTTACATCGGGGGATAGACTACGAGCAGTACTTC. The complete variable domain, with remaining parts taken from reference TRBV11-3 and TRBJ2-7, reads EAGVVQSPRYKIIEKKQPVAFWCNPISGHNTLYWYLQNLGQGPELLIRYENEEAVDDSQLPKDRFSAERLKGVDSTLKIQPAELGDSAVYLCASSLHRGIDYEQYFGPGTRLTVT.

This clonotype appeared a few times. One junction end disagrees with the germline gene, perhaps due to a read error. This chain connects TRBV28 to TRBJ1-1; D unresolved. This CDR3 is built from 12 residues. The germline gives CDR1 MDHEN, CDR2 SYDVKM. The CDR3 loop is CASSLADWESHF. The CDR3 nucleotides are TGTGCCAGCAGTTTGGCCGACTGGGAGTCCCACTTT.

This clonotype was counted ten times or more. The V and J genes are TRBV15 and TRBJ2-3; no definite D call. Germline lookup yields CDR1 LNHNV and CDR2 YYDKDF (reference sequence). The CDR3 has 12 residues. V was trimmed by 2 bases and J by 4 bases, leaving 4 bases between them. CDR3 in amino acids: CATSRISDTQYF. DNA for the CDR3: TGTGCCACCAGCAGAATTTCAGATACGCAGTATTTT. The full variable domain, completed using reference TRBV15 and TRBJ2-3, is DAMVIQNPRYQVTQFGKPVTLSCSQTLNHNVMYWYQQKSSQAPKLLFHYYDKDFNNEADTPDNFQSRRPNTSFCFLDIRSPGLGDTAMYLCATSRISDTQYFGPGTRLTVL.

This clonotype appeared once. The chain recombines TRBV4-1 with TRBJ2-1, with D unresolved. The CDR3 consists of 14 residues. Germline CDR1 and CDR2: MGHRA and YSYEKL. V gave up 0 bases and J gave up 6 bases, with 9 bases separating them. Here the CDR3 reads CASSQDLGFNEQFF. The CDR3 bases are TGCGCCAGCAGCCAAGATCTGGGTTTCAATGAGCAGTTCTTC.

This chain links TRBV20-1 with TRBJ2-7, with 7 bases lining up with TRBD1. V shed 3 bases and J 2 bases; nucleotides not matched to a gene: 4. Per germline, CDR1 DFQATT and CDR2 SNEGSKA (reference sequence). The CDR3 totals 13 residues. The CDR3 DNA sequence: TGCAGTGCTAGTCAAGGACAGGCCTACGAGCAGTACGTC. Translating gives CSASQGQAYEQYV.

The CDR3 is CASSPTPAAGPRGTGELFF. The CDR3 DNA sequence: TGTGCCAGCAGCCCAACCCCCGCCGCGGGGCCGCGGGGCACCGGGGAGCTGTTTTTT. The rearrangement links TRBV11-1 to TRBJ2-2; D might be TRBD2 (6 bases). CDR1 SGHAT and CDR2 FQDESV come from the germline V gene (reference sequence). The CDR3 extends over 19 amino acids. V was trimmed by 5 bases and J by 4 bases, leaving 26 bases between them.

As DNA, the CDR3 is TGTGCCAGCAGCCGTAGGGGAGGCAGAATGAACACTGAAGCTTTCTTT. Translated, it gives CASSRRGGRMNTEAFF. The genes are TRBV5-6 and TRBJ1-1, with D perhaps matching TRBD1 (5 bases). The germline CDR1 and CDR2 sequences are SGHDT and YYEEEE. The CDR3 sequence is 16 residues long. V lost 4 bases and J lost 0, with 16 bases in between.

This clonotype was seen only a few times. The V call is TRBV20-1, the J call TRBJ1-4; D gene ambiguous. Germline V gene lookup returns CDR1 DFQATT and CDR2 SNEGSKA (reference sequence). The V gene lost 5 bases and the J gene lost 3 bases, with 19 bases spanning the gap. This CDR3 spans 16 amino acids. CDR3 in DNA: TGCAGTGCTTCGGACCACCCCCGAATGTCTAATGAAAAACTGTTTTTT. It yields the protein CSASDHPRMSNEKLFF.

The rearrangement links TRBV6-5 to TRBJ2-5, with 8 bases matching TRBD1. Germline V gene sequence: CDR1 MNHEY, CDR2 SVGAGI. V shed 4 bases and J 6 bases; nucleotides not matched to a gene: 13. The CDR3 contains 16 residues. Here the CDR3 reads CASSFSGGAGSKTQYF. The CDR3 coding sequence is TGTGCCAGCAGTTTCTCAGGGGGCGCGGGTTCGAAGACCCAGTACTTC.

The chain's CDR3 is CASSLGGHGTDTQYF. In DNA, the CDR3 is TGTGCCAGCAGCTTGGGGGGACACGGCACAGATACGCAGTATTTT. The chain couples TRBV5-8 to TRBJ2-3, with a tentative D call TRBD1 (6 bases). Trimming removed 0 bases from V and 1 base from J, with 9 bases in between. Germline lookup yields CDR1 SGHTS and CDR2 YDEGEE. The CDR3 is made up of 15 amino acids.

J is TRBJ2-1 and V is TRBV7-3; 7 bases agree with TRBD2. Looked up from germline, CDR1 is SGHTA and CDR2 is FQGTGA. This CDR3 is 16 amino acids long. V shed 2 bases, J shed 10 bases, and the junction held 14 bases outside the gene matches. Written as DNA, the CDR3 is TGTGCCAGCAGCTTATTAGTTCCAGCGGGAACAGAAGAGCAGTTCTTC. Residues: CASSLLVPAGTEEQFF.

This clonotype was seen a few times. The gene calls are TRBV14 and TRBJ2-7; 8 bases are a match to TRBD1. The J segment lost 4 bases and the V segment lost 1 base, leaving 3 bases of the junction unmatched. The germline gives CDR1 SGHDN, CDR2 FVKESK. The CDR3 length is 14 residues. The CDR3 spells CASSQGTGWYEQYF. In nucleotides, the CDR3 is TGTGCCAGCAGCCAAGGGACAGGGTGGTACGAGCAGTACTTC.

This clonotype was seen a handful of times. The chain is built from TRBV3-1 and TRBJ2-1; the match to TRBD1 covers 9 bases. Germline values: CDR1 LGHDT, CDR2 YNNKEL (reference sequence). V was clipped by 4 bases and J by 10 bases; unmatched bases: 14. CDR3 size: 16 residues. CDR3 protein: CASSLRDSGTGSEQFF. The CDR3 DNA reads as TGTGCCAGCAGCCTTAGGGATTCCGGGACAGGGAGCGAGCAGTTCTTC.

This clonotype was picked up a small number of times. V and J are TRBV13 and TRBJ1-5; possible D gene TRBD1, 6 bases. This CDR3 spans 14 amino acids. CDR1 PRHDT and CDR2 FYEKMQ come from the germline V gene (reference sequence). V was cut by 0 bases and J by 9 bases, with 12 bases left in between. The CDR3 loop reads CASSLGGALGPQHF. The CDR3 coding sequence is TGTGCCAGCAGCTTAGGGGGGGCCCTTGGGCCCCAGCATTTT.

This clonotype was recorded a few times. The V and J genes are TRBV28 and TRBJ2-1; 9 bases align to TRBD2. V trimming: 3 bases; J trimming: 7 bases; junction bases outside the gene matches: 10. Germline V gene data show CDR1 as MDHEN and CDR2 as SYDVKM. The CDR3 loop spans 16 amino acids. The CDR3: CASSFAAGGPVNEQFF. The CDR3 DNA sequence: TGTGCCAGCAGTTTTGCGGCGGGAGGGCCCGTTAATGAGCAGTTCTTC.

This clonotype was observed a handful of times. The V gene is TRBV29-1, the J gene TRBJ1-4, with D unresolved. The V gene lost 4 bases and the J gene lost 0 bases, with 15 bases spanning the gap. This CDR3 contains 16 residues. The germline V gene encodes CDR1 SQVTM and CDR2 ANQGSEA. The chain's CDR3 is CSVVSGPSTTNEKLFF. DNA of the CDR3: TGCAGCGTTGTGTCAGGACCCTCAACAACTAATGAAAAACTGTTTTTT. The full variable domain, in which reference TRBV29-1 and TRBJ1-4 provide the parts outside the CDR3, is SAVISQKPSRDICQRGTSLTIQCQVDSQVTMMFWYRQQPGQSLTLIATANQGSEATYESGFVIDKFPISRPNLTFSTLTVSNMSPEDSSIYLCSVVSGPSTTNEKLFFGSGTQLSVL.

This clonotype was counted at least ten times. V usage is TRBV7-9 and J usage is TRBJ2-1, with unresolved D. With 2 bases removed from V and 9 bases from J, the gap between germline ends came to 5 bases. This CDR3 comprises 11 residues. Germline V gene lookup returns CDR1 SEHNR and CDR2 FQNEAQ (reference sequence). CDR3: CASSLHGEQFF. Here the CDR3 DNA reads TGTGCCAGCAGCTTACATGGTGAGCAGTTCTTC.

This clonotype has at least ten counts. The chain joins TRBV7-6 to TRBJ2-1, with TRBD2 matching 10 bases. V was pared by 1 base and J by 10 bases, with 7 bases of the junction left unmatched. CDR1 SGHVS and CDR2 FNYEAQ come from the germline V gene. The CDR3 runs to 15 residues. The CDR3 nucleotides read TGTGCCAGCAGCTTAGGCCTAGCGGGAGTAAGGGAGCAGTTCTTC. Translating it yields CASSLGLAGVREQFF.

In DNA form, the CDR3 reads TGCGCCAGCAGCCATCCGGGACAGCCCTACGAGCAGTACTTC. It encodes CASSHPGQPYEQYF. The chain couples TRBV4-1 to TRBJ2-7; 7 bases align to TRBD1. This CDR3 has 14 residues. The J segment lost 2 bases and the V segment lost 3 bases, leaving 4 bases of the junction unmatched. CDR1 and CDR2 (germline): MGHRA, YSYEKL.